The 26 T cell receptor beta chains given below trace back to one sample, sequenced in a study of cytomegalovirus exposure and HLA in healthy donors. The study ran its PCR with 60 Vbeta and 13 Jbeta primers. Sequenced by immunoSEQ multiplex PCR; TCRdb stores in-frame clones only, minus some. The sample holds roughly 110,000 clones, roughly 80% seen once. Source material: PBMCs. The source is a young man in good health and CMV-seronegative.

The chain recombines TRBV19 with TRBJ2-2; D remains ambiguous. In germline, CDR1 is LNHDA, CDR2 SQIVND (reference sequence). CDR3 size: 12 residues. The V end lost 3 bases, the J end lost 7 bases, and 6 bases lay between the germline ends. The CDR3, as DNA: TGTGCCAGTAGTATCGATAGCGGGGAGCTGTTTTTT. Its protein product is CASSIDSGELFF.

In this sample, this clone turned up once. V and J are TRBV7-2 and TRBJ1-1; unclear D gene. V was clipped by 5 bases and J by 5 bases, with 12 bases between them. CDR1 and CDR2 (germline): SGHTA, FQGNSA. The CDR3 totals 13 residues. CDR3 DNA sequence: TGTGCCAGCAGCGGAGGAAGGCAAACTGAAGCTTTCTTT. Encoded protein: CASSGGRQTEAFF. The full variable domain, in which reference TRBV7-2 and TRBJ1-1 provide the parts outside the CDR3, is GAGVSQSPSNKVTEKGKDVELRCDPISGHTALYWYRQSLGQGLEFLIYFQGNSAPDKSGLPSDRFSAERTGGSVSTLTIQRTQQEDSAVYLCASSGGRQTEAFFGQGTRLTVV.

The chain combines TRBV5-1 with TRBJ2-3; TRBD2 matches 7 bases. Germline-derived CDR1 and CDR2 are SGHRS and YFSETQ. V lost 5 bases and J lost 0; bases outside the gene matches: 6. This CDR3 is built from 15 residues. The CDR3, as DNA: TGCGCCAGCAGAAATAAAGCGGGAAGCACAGATACGCAGTATTTT. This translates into CASRNKAGSTDTQYF.

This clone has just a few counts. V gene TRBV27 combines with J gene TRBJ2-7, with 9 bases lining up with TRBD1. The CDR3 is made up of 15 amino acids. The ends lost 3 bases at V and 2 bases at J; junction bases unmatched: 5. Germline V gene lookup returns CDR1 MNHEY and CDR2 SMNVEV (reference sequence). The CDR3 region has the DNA TGTGCCAGCAGTTTTCCGAACAGGGGGCCCTACGAGCAGTACTTC. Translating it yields CASSFPNRGPYEQYF.

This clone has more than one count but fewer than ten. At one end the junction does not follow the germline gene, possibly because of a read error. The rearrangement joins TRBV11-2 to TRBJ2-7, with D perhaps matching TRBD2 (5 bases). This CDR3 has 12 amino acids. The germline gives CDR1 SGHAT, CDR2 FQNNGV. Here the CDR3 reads CASSSLRGLRHF. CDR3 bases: TGTGCCAGCAGCTCCCTGCGCGGGTTGAGGCACTTC.

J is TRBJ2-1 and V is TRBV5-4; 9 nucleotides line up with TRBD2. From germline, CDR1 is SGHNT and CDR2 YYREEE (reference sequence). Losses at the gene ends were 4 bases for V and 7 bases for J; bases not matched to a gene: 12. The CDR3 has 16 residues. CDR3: CASSGTLAGGLNEQFF. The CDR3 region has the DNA TGTGCCAGCAGCGGGACCTTGGCGGGAGGGCTGAATGAGCAGTTCTTC.

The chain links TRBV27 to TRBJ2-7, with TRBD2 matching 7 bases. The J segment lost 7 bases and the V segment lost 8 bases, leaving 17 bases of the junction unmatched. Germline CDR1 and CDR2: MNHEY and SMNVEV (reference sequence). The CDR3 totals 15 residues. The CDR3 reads CASGSGGSGLREQYF. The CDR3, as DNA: TGTGCCAGCGGCTCCGGGGGGAGCGGCCTGCGGGAGCAGTACTTC.

CDR3 in amino acids: CASSITQYEQYF. CDR3 coding DNA: TGTGCCAGCAGCATAACCCAGTACGAGCAGTACTTC. This sequence joins TRBV6-1 and TRBJ2-7, with no clear D. The length of the CDR3 is 12 residues. Trimming cost V 6 bases and J 4 bases, with 10 bases left between them. Looked up from germline, CDR1 is MNHNS and CDR2 is SASEGT.

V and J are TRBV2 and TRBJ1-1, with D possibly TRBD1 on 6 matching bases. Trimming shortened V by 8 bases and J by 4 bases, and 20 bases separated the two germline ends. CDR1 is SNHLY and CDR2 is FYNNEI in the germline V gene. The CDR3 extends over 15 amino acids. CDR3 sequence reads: CASPKRGGLGTEAFF. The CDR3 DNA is TGTGCCAGCCCTAAGCGGGGGGGGCTCGGCACTGAAGCTTTCTTT.

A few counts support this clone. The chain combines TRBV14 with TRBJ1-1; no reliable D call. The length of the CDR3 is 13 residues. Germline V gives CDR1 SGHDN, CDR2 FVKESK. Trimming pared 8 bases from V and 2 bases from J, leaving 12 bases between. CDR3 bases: TGTGCCAGCGGGCATAGTGGAAACACTGAAGCTTTCTTT. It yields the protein CASGHSGNTEAFF.

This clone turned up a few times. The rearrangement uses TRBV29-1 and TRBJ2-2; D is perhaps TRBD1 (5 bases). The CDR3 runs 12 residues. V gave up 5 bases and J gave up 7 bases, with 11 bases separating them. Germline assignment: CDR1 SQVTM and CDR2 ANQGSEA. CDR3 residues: CSVLGPGGELFF. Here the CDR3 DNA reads TGCAGCGTTTTGGGGCCTGGCGGGGAGCTGTTTTTT.

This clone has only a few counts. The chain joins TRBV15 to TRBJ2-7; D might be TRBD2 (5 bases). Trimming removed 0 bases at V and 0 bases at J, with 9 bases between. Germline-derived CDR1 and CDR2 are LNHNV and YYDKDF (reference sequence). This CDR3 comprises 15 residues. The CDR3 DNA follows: TGTGCCACCAGCAGAGATGCGGGCGGCTCCTACGAGCAGTACTTC. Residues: CATSRDAGGSYEQYF.

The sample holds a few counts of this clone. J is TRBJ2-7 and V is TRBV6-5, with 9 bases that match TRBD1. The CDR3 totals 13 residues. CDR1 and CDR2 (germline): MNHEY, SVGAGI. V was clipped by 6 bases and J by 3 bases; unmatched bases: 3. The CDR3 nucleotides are TGTGCCAGCAGACAGGGGGCGCACTACGAGCAGTACTTC. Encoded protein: CASRQGAHYEQYF.

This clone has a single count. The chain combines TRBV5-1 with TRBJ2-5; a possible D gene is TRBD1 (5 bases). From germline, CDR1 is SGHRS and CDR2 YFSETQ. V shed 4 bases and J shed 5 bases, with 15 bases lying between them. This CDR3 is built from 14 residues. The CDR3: CASSANQGGETQYF. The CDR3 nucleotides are TGCGCCAGCAGCGCCAATCAGGGTGGGGAGACCCAGTACTTC.

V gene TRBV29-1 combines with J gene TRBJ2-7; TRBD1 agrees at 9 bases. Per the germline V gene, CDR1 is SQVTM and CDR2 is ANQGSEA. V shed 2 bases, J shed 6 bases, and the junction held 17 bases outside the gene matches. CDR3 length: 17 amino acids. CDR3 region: CSVEYRPLQGATLEQYF. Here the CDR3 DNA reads TGCAGCGTTGAATATCGCCCCCTACAGGGGGCGACCCTCGAGCAGTACTTC.

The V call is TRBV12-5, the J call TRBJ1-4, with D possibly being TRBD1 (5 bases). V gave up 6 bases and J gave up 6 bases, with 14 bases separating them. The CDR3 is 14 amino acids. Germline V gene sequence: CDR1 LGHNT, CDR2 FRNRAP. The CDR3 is CASGPRQRDEKLFF. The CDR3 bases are TGTGCTAGTGGCCCCCGACAGCGGGATGAAAAACTGTTTTTT.

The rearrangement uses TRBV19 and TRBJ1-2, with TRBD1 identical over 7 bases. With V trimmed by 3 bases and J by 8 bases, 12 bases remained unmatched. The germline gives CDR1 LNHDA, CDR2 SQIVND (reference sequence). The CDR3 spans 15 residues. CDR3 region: CASSIVHSTGKGYTF. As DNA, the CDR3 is TGTGCCAGTAGTATCGTCCACTCGACAGGGAAAGGCTACACCTTC. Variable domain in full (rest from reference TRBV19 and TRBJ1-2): DGGITQSPKYLFRKEGQNVTLSCEQNLNHDAMYWYRQDPGQGLRLIYYSQIVNDFQKGDIAEGYSVSREKKESFPLTVTSAQKNPTAFYLCASSIVHSTGKGYTFGSGTRLTVV.

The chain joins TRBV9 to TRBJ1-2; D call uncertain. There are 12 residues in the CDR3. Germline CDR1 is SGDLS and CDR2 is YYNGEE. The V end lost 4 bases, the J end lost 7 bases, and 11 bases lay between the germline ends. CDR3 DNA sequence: TGTGCCAGCAGCTCCCACGCGGCTGGCTACACCTTC. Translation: CASSSHAAGYTF.

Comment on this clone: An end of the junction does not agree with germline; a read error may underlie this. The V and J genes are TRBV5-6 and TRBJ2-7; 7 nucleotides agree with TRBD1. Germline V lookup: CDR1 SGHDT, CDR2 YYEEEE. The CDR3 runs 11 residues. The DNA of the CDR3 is TGTGCCAGCAGCTTGGTGGGGACAGTCAGCTTC. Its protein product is CASSLVGTVSF. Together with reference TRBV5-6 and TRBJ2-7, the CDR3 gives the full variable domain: DAGVTQSPTHLIKTRGQQVTLRCSPKSGHDTVSWYQQALGQGPQFIFQYYEEEERQRGNFPDRFSGHQFPNYSSELNVNALLLGDSALYLCASSLVGTVSFGPGTRLTVT.

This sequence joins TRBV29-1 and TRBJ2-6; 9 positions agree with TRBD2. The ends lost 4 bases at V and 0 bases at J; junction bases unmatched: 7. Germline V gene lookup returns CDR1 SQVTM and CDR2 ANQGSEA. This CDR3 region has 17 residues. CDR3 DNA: TGCAGCGTTGGGATAGCGGGGGAGTCCTCTGGGGCCAACGTCCTGACTTTC. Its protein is CSVGIAGESSGANVLTF.

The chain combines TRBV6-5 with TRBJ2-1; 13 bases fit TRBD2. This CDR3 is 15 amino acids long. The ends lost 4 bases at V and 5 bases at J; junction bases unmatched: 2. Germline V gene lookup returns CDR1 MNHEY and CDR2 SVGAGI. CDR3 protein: CASSLLAGGDNEQFF. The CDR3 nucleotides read TGTGCCAGCAGTTTACTAGCGGGGGGGGACAATGAGCAGTTCTTC.

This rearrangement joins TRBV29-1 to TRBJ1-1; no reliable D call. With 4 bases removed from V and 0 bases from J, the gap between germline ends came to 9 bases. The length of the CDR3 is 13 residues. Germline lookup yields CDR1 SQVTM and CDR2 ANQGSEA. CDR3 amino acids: CSVGGTLNTEAFF. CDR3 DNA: TGCAGCGTTGGAGGCACCTTGAACACTGAAGCTTTCTTT.

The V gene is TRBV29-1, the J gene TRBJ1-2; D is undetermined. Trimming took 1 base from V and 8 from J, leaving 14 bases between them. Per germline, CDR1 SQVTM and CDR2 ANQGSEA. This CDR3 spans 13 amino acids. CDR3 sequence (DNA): TGCAGCGTTGAAGTAGGGCCTGAGGGAGGCTACACCTTC. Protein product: CSVEVGPEGGYTF.

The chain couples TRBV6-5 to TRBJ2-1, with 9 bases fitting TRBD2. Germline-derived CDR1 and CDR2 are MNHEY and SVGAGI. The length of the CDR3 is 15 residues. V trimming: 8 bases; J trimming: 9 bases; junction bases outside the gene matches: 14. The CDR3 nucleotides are TGTGCCAGCTCACAGGCAGGGACTAGCAAGGGTGAGCAGTTCTTC. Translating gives CASSQAGTSKGEQFF.

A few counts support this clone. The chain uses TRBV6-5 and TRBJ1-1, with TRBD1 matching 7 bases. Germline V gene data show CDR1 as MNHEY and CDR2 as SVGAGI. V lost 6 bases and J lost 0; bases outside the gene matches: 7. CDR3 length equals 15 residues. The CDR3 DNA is TGTGCCAGCAGGTCCAGGGGGAAAATGAACACTGAAGCTTTCTTT. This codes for CASRSRGKMNTEAFF.

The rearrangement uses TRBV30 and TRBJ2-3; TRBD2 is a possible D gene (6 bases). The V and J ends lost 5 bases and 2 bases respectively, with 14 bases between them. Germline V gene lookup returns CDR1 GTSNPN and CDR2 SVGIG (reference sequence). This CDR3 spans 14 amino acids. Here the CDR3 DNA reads TGTGCCTGGTCGGCTAGCGTATACACAGATACGCAGTATTTT. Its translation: CAWSASVYTDTQYF. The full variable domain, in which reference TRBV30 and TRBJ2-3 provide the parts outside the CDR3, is SQTIHQWPATLVQPVGSPLSLECTVEGTSNPNLYWYRQAAGRGLQLLFYSVGIGQISSEVPQNLSASRPQDRQFILSSKKLLLSDSGFYLCAWSASVYTDTQYFGPGTRLTVL.